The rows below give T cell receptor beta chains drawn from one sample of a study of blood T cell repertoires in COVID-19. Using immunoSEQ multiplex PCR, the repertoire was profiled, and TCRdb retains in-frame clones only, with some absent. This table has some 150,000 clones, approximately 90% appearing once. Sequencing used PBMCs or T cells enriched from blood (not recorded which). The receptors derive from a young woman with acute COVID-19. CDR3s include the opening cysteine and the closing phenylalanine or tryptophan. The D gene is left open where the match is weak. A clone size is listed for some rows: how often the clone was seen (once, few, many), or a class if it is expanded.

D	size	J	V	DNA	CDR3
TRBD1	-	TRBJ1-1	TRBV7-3	TGTGCCAGCAGCTTAGCGGGACAGGGGATTGACACTGAAGCTTTCTTT	CASSLAGQGIDTEAFF
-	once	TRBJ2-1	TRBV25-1	TGTGCCAGCAGTTTTGAAGGTGCTGGACTCCCCCGGCTTGAGCAGTTCTTC	CASSFEGAGLPRLEQFF
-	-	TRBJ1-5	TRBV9	TGTGCCAGCAGCGTAGACTTCAATCAGCCCCAGCATTTT	CASSVDFNQPQHF
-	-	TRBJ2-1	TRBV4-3	TGCGCCAGCAGCCAAGATTCGGTGCTAGCCGTTAAGGCTGATGAGCAGTTCTTC	CASSQDSVLAVKADEQFF
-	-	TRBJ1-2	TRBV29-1	TGCAGCGTTGAAGAACCAACTTATGGCTACACCTTC	CSVEEPTYGYTF
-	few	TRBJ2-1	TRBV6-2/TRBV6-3	TGTGCCAGCAGTTACTCGATAGTCAAGGCACAGCACCATGAGCAGTTCTTC	CASSYSIVKAQHHEQFF
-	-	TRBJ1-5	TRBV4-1	TGCGCCAGCAGCCCGACGGGATCTCAGCCCCAGCATTTT	CASSPTGSQPQHF
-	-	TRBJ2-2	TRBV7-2	TGTGCCAGCAGCCCGAGGACCGGGGAGCTGTTTTTT	CASSPRTGELFF
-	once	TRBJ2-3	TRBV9	TGTGCCAGCAGCGTCCCAGAATCAGATACGCAGTATTTT	CASSVPESDTQYF
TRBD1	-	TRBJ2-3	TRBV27	TGTGCCAGCAGTTTATCTTACAGGGGGCGGAGAGATACGCAGTATTTT	CASSLSYRGRRDTQYF
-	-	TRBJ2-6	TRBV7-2	TGTGCCAGCAGCTTAGCGTGGGCCACCGCTGGGTCAGGGGCCAACGTCCTGACTTTC	CASSLAWATAGSGANVLTF
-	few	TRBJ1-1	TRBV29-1	TGCAGCGTTGCCGTGAACACTGAAGCTTTCTTT	CSVAVNTEAFF
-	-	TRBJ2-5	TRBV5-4	TGTGCCAGCAGCTTGGGGGCAGTAGAGACCCAGTACTTC	CASSLGAVETQYF
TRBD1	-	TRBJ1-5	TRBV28	TGTGCCAGCTGGGGACAGAATACCCAGCCCCAGCATTTT	CASWGQNTQPQHF
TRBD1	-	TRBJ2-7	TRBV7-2	TGTGCCAGCAGCCAGCAAGCTCGACAGGGCGAGCAGTACTTC	CASSQQARQGEQYF
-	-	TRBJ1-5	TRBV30	TGTGCCGCTGGAGGGACCAGTTTAAATCAGCCCCAGCATTTT	CAAGGTSLNQPQHF
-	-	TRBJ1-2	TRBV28	TGTGCCAGCAGTTTAGAGGGCCGAGGCTATGGCTACACCTTC	CASSLEGRGYGYTF
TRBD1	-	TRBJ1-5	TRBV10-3	TGTGCCATCAGTGAAGGGACAGGGTATCAGCCCCAGCATTTT	CAISEGTGYQPQHF
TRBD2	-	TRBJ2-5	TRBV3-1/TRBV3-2	TGTGCCAGCAGCTTTACGCCGGGACTAGCGGGTCGGGGGGAGACCCAGTACTTC	CASSFTPGLAGRGETQYF
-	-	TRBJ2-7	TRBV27	TGTGCCAGCAGTTTCTCGGGCCAGGGAAGCGAGCAGTACTTC	CASSFSGQGSEQYF
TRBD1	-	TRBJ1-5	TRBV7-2	TGTGCCAGCAGCTTCGGGACAGGGATTAATCAGCCCCAGCATTTT	CASSFGTGINQPQHF
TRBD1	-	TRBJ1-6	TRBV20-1	TGCAGTGCTAGTGCGACAGGGAAAAATTCACCCCTCCACTTT	CSASATGKNSPLHF
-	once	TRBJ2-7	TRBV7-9	TGTGCCAGCGAGGGGGGGGCACAGACCCCCTACGAGCAGTACTTC	CASEGGAQTPYEQYF
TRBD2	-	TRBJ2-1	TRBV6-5	TGTGCCACCTGGCGGGGACTAGCGGGAGTGACTGAGCAGTTCTTC	CATWRGLAGVTEQFF
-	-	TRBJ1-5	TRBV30	TGTGCCTGGAGCGAGGGGGTGGGGCAGCCCCAGCATTTT	CAWSEGVGQPQHF
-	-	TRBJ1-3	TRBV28	TGTGCCAGCAGTTTTGGGGGGGCTGGAAACACCATATATTTT	CASSFGGAGNTIYF
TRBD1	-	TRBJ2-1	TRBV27	TGTGCCAGCAGTTTATCGCGACAGGGGCCATACAATGAGCAGTTCTTC	CASSLSRQGPYNEQFF
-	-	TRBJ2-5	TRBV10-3	TGTGCCATCAGTGAGTGGGGACATAAAGAGACCCAGTACTTC	CAISEWGHKETQYF
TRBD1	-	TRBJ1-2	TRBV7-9	TGTGCCAGCAGCCCCGGGACAGGGTCAATCTATGGCTACACCTTC	CASSPGTGSIYGYTF
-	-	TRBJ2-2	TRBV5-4	TGTGCCAGCAGCCCCGACAGGTACGGCGGGGAGCTGTTTTTT	CASSPDRYGGELFF
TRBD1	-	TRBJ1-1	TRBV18	TGTGCCAGCTCACCACCGGTGGCCAGGGGGCATGCTTTCTTT	CASSPPVARGHAFF
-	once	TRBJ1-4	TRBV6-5	TGTGCCAGCAGTTTTTATATTTCGGATGAAAAACTGTTTTTT	CASSFYISDEKLFF
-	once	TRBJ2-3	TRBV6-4	TGTGCCAGCAGTTCTGAGGGGGGGCTTGGCACAGATACGCAGTATTTT	CASSSEGGLGTDTQYF
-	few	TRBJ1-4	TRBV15	TGTGCCACCAGCATAAAGGGGGAGGGTGCAACTAATGAAAAACTGTTTTTT	CATSIKGEGATNEKLFF
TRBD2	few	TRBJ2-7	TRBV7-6	TGTGCCAGCAGCTTAGGTCTAGCGGGAGGCGAGCAGTACTTC	CASSLGLAGGEQYF
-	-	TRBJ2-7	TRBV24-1	TGTGCCACCAGTGGCGTCACTAATCCCTACGAGCAGTACTTC	CATSGVTNPYEQYF
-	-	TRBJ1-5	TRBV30	TGTGCCTGGAGGGCTCTAGGGGGGCCCCAGCATTTT	CAWRALGGPQHF
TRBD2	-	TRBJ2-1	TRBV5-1	TGCGCCAGCAGAAGGGACTACTCCTACAATGAGCAGTTCTTC	CASRRDYSYNEQFF
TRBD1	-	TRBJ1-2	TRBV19	TGTGCCAGCACCACCATCGAGGGGGCATATGGCTACACCTTC	CASTTIEGAYGYTF
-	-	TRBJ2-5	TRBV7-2	TGTGCCAGCAGCTTATTCGGGGGATTGGTAAAAGAGACCCAGTACTTC	CASSLFGGLVKETQYF
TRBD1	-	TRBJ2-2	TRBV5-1	TGCGCCAGCAGCTGGGGGACAGGGGATACCGGGGAGCTGTTTTTT	CASSWGTGDTGELFF
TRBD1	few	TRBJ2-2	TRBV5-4	TGTGCCAGCAGCTTGGGACGGGACAGGGAGACCGGGGAGCTGTTTTTT	CASSLGRDRETGELFF
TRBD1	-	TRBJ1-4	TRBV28	TGTGCCAGCTTTTCCATAGGGGACAGTGCAACTAATGAAAAACTGTTTTTT	CASFSIGDSATNEKLFF
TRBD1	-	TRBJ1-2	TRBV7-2	TGTGCCAGCAGCTTTTCAGGGGGACGCGACTATGGCTACACCTTC	CASSFSGGRDYGYTF
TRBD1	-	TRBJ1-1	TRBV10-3	TGTGCCATCGGGGGACAGGATAAACACACTGAAGCTTTCTTT	CAIGGQDKHTEAFF
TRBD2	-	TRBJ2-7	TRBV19	TGTGCCAGTAGTCCCCGGACTAGCGGGGACGAGCAGTACTTC	CASSPRTSGDEQYF
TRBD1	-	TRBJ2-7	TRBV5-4	TGTGCCAGCAGCTTATCAGGGGGACCATCCTACGAGCAGTACTTC	CASSLSGGPSYEQYF
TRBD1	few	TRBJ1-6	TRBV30	TGTGCCTGGCATCGGGACAGGGTGGATTCACCCCTCCACTTT	CAWHRDRVDSPLHF
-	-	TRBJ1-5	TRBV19	TGTGCCAGTAAGGGGGGGCTTCAGCCCCAGCATTTT	CASKGGLQPQHF
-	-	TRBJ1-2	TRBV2	TGTGCCAGCACCGAAGGCAGGGTGCGGGGCTACACCTTC	CASTEGRVRGYTF
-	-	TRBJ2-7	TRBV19	TGTGCCAGTAAGGCGGCGGGGATTAGCTCCTACGAGCAGTACTTC	CASKAAGISSYEQYF
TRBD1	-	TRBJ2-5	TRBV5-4	TGTGCCAGCAGCTACCCGGACAGGGCGCGAGAGACCCAGTACTTC	CASSYPDRARETQYF